This section outlines one TCR beta chain sequence together with its context. Its antigen remains unidentified. The entry originates in a study of memory CD4+ T cells and cytomegalovirus serostatus. As for the study in general: Healthy Belgian adult donors included fewer than 10 CMV-positive and about two dozen CMV-negative people. Broader study findings: The CMV-associated TCR signature appears largely within the CD4+ memory repertoire. Each of approximately 61 CMV-associated TCRbeta sequences occurred in one to five individuals.

This CDR3 is 14 amino acids long. In germline, CDR1 is SGHNT, CDR2 YENEEA. The V end was cut by 0 bases, the J end by 5 bases, with 9 bases between. Clones were read by immunoSEQ multiplex PCR, and TCRdb kept only the in-frame ones, dropping some. Altogether 40,000 to 50,000 clones are present, approximately 74% being singletons, with the ten largest covering 0.9% to 1.5%. Single viable CD3+CD4+CD8-CD45RO+ cells were sorted as the memory CD4+ T cells. Total CD4+ T cells were enriched by CD4 positive selection. The origin of this receptor is an adult in good health and CMV-seropositive. V is TRBV11-3 and J is TRBJ2-3; possibly TRBD1 for D (6 bases). The specimen was memory CD4+ T cells from blood. The CDR3 loop reads CASSLEGAEDTQYF. CDR3 bases: TGTGCCAGCAGCTTAGAGGGGGCTGAAGATACGCAGTATTTT.